This T cell receptor (beta chain) comes out of a study of blood T cell repertoires in COVID-19. Study at large: Nucleic acid was either cDNA or gDNA, and it came from T cells, B-cell-depleted T cells, or PBMCs.

This clone was seen a single time. Generated by immunoSEQ multiplex PCR, the TCRdb table keeps only in-frame clones and is missing some. The top ten clones hold about 5% of a sample with under 200,000 clones, roughly 80% of them seen once. The CDR3 consists of 15 residues. Germline CDR1 KGHSH, CDR2 LQKENI. Losses at the gene ends were 3 bases for V and 4 bases for J; bases not matched to a gene: 5. The sequenced sample consisted of peripheral blood. This TCR was sampled from a woman under 40 with acute or convalescent COVID-19. The chain carries TRBV18 and TRBJ2-1; 8 positions agree with TRBD1. The CDR3, as DNA: TGTGCCAGCTCACCGGACAGGGCGAGTTACAATGAGCAGTTCTTC. Protein sequence: CASSPDRASYNEQFF. The full variable domain, with the rest looked up from reference TRBV18 and TRBJ2-1, is NAGVMQNPRHLVRRRGQEARLRCSPMKGHSHVYWYRQLPEEGLKFMVYLQKENIIDESGMPKERFSAEFPKEGPSILRIQQVVRGDSAAYFCASSPDRASYNEQFFGPGTRLTVL.